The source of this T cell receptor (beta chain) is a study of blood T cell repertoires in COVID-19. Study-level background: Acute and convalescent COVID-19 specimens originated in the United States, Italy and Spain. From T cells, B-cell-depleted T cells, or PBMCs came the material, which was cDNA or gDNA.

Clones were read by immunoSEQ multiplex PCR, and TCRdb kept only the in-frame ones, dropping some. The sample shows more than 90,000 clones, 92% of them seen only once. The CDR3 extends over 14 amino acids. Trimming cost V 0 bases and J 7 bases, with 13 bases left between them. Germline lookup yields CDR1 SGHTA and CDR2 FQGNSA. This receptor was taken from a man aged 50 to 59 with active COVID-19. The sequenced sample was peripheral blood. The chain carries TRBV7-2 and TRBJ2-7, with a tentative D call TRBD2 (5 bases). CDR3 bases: TGTGCCAGCAGCTTAGCGGGAGTCGTTCTAGAGCAGTACTTC. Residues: CASSLAGVVLEQYF.